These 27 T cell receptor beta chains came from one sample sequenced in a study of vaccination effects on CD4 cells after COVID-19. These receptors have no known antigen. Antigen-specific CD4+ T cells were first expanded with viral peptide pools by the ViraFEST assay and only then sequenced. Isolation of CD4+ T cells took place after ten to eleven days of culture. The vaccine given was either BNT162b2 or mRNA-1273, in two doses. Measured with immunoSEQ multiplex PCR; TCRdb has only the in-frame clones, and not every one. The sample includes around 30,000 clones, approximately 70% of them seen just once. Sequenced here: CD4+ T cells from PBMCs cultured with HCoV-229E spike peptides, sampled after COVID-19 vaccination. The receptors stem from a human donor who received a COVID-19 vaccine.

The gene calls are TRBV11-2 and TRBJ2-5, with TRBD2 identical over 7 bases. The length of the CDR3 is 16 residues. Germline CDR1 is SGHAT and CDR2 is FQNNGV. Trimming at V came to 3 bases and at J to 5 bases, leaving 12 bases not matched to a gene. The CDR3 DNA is TGTGCCAGCAGCTTGGGGGGGACCTCACGTAGGGAGACCCAGTACTTC. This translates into CASSLGGTSRRETQYF.

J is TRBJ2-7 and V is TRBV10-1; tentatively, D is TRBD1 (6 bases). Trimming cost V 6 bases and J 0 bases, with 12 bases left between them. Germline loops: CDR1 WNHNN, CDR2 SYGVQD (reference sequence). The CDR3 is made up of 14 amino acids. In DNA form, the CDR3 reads TGCGCCAGCAGGGACAGTGCCAGCTCCTACGAGCAGTACTTC. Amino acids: CASRDSASSYEQYF.

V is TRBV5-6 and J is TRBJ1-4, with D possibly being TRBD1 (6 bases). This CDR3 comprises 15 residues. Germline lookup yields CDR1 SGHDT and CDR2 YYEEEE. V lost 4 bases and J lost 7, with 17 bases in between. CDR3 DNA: TGTGCCAGCAGCCCGCTCACAGGGAGGGCTGAAAAACTGTTTTTT. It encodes CASSPLTGRAEKLFF.

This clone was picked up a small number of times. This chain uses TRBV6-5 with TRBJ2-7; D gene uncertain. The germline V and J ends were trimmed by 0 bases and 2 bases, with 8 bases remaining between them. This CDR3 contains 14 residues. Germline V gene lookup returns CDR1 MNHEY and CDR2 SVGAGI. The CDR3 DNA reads TGTGCCAGCAGTTACTCGGCAGGCCCCTACGAGCAGTACTTC. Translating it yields CASSYSAGPYEQYF.

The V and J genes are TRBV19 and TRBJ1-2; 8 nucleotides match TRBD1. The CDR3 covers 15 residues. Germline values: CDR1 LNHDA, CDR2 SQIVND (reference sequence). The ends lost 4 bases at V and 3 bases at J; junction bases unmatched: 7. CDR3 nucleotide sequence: TGTGCCAGTAGTACGACAGGGGACCCCCACTATGGCTACACCTTC. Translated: CASSTTGDPHYGYTF.

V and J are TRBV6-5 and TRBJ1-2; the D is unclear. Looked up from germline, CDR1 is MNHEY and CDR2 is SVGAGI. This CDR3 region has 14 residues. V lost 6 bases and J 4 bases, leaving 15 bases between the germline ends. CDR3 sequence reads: CASSRAGISYGYTF. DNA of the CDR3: TGTGCCAGCAGCCGCGCCGGGATTAGCTATGGCTACACCTTC.

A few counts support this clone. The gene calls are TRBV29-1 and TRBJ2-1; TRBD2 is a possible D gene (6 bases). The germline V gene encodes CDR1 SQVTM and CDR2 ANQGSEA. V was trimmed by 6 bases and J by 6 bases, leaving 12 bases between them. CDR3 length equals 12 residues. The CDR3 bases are TGCAGCGTGAAGTCGACTAGCAATGAGCAGTTCTTC. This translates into CSVKSTSNEQFF.

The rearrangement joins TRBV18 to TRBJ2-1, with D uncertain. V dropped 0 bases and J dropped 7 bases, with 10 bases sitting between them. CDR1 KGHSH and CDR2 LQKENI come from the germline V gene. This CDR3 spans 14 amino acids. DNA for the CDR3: TGTGCCAGCTCACCACCCTTATCTATGAATGAGCAGTTCTTC. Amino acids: CASSPPLSMNEQFF.

CDR3 nucleotides: TGCGCCAGCAGGCCGTTAGCAGGGGAGCAGTTCTTC. This codes for CASRPLAGEQFF. This chain joins TRBV4-1 and TRBJ2-1; TRBD1 might be the D (5 bases). The germline V gene encodes CDR1 MGHRA and CDR2 YSYEKL. V lost 6 bases to trimming and J lost 10 bases, with 13 bases between them. The CDR3 covers 12 residues.

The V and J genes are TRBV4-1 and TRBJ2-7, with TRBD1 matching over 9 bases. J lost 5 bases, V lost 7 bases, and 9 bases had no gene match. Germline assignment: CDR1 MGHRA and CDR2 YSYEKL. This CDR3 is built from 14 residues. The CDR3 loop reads CASIWGQGIHEQYF. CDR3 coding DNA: TGCGCCAGCATTTGGGGACAGGGTATCCACGAGCAGTACTTC.

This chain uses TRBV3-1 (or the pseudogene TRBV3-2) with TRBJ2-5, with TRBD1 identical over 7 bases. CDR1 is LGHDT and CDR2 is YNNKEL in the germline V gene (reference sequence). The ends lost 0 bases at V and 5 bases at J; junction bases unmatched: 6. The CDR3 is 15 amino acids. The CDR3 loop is CASSQDQGGLETQYF. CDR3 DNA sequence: TGTGCCAGCAGCCAAGATCAAGGGGGCTTGGAGACCCAGTACTTC.

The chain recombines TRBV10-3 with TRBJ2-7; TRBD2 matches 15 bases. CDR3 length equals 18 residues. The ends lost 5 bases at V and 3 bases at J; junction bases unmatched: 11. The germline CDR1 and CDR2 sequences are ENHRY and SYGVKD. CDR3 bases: TGTGCCATCAGTCTCCGGACTAGCGGGGGGGTAATTAGCTACGAGCAGTACTTC. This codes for CAISLRTSGGVISYEQYF.

Here the CDR3 DNA reads TGTGCCTGGGACAGGCCGGCTCCAAGCTCTGGAAACACCATATATTTT. Protein: CAWDRPAPSSGNTIYF. The rearrangement links TRBV30 to TRBJ1-3, with D possibly TRBD1 on 6 matching bases. V dropped 5 bases and J dropped 0 bases, with 17 bases sitting between them. Germline CDR1 GTSNPN, CDR2 SVGIG (reference sequence). The CDR3 has 16 amino acids. Based on the CDR3 plus reference TRBV30 and TRBJ1-3, the full variable domain is SQTIHQWPATLVQPVGSPLSLECTVEGTSNPNLYWYRQAAGRGLQLLFYSVGIGQISSEVPQNLSASRPQDRQFILSSKKLLLSDSGFYLCAWDRPAPSSGNTIYFGEGSWLTVV.

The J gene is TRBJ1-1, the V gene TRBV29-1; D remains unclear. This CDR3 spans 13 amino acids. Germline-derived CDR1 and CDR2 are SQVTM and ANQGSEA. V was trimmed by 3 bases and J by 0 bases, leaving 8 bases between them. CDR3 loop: CSVDGTMNTEAFF. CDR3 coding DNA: TGCAGCGTTGACGGCACCATGAACACTGAAGCTTTCTTT.

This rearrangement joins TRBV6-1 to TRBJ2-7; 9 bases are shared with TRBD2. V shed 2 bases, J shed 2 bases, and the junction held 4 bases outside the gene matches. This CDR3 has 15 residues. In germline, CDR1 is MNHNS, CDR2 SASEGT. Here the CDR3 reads CASSELAGTPYEQYF. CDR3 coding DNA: TGTGCCAGCAGTGAACTAGCGGGGACCCCCTACGAGCAGTACTTC.

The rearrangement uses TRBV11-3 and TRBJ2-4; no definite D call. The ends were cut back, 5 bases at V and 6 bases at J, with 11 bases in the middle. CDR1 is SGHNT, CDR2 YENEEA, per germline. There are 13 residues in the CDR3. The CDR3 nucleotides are TGTGCCAGCAGCACGAATCACGGAAACATTCAGTACTTC. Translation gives CASSTNHGNIQYF.

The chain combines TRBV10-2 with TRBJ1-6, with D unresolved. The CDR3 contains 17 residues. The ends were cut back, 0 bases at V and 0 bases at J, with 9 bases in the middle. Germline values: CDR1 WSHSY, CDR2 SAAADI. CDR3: CASSESLLGSYNSPLHF. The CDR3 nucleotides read TGCGCCAGCAGTGAGTCTTTGTTGGGCTCCTATAATTCACCCCTCCACTTT.

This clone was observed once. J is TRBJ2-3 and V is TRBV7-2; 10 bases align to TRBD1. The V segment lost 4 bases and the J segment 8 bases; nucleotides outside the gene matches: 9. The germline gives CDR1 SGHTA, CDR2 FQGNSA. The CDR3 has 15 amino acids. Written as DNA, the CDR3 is TGTGCCAGCAGCTCCTGGGACAGGGGAAGTGTTACGCAGTATTTT. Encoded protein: CASSSWDRGSVTQYF.

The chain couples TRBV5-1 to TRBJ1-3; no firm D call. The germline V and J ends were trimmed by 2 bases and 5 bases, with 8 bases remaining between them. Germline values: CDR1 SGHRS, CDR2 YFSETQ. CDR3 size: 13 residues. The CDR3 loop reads CASSLGARNTIYF. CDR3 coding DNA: TGCGCCAGCAGCTTAGGTGCCCGAAACACCATATATTTT. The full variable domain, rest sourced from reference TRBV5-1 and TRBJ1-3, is KAGVTQTPRYLIKTRGQQVTLSCSPISGHRSVSWYQQTPGQGLQFLFEYFSETQRNKGNFPGRFSGRQFSNSRSEMNVSTLELGDSALYLCASSLGARNTIYFGEGSWLTVV.

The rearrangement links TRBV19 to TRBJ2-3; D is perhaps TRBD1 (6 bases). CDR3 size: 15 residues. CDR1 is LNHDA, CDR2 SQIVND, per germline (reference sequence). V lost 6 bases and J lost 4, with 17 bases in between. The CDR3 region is CASREKGGPSDTQYF. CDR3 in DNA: TGTGCCAGTAGGGAAAAAGGGGGTCCATCAGATACGCAGTATTTT.

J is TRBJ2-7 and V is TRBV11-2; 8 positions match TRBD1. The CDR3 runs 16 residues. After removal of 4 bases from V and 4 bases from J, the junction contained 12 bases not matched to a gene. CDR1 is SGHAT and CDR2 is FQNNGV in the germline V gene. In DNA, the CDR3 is TGTGCCAGCAGCTCGGTGAGCGGGCAGGGGGCTTACGAGCAGTACTTC. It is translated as CASSSVSGQGAYEQYF.

The CDR3 nucleotides read TGTGCCAGCAGTTCCACTTTCACAGATACGCAGTATTTT. Translating gives CASSSTFTDTQYF. The V and J genes are TRBV6-2 or TRBV6-3 and TRBJ2-3; D gene uncertain. Germline values: CDR1 MNHEY, CDR2 SVGEGT. This CDR3 contains 13 residues. The V end was cut by 4 bases, the J end by 2 bases, with 7 bases between.

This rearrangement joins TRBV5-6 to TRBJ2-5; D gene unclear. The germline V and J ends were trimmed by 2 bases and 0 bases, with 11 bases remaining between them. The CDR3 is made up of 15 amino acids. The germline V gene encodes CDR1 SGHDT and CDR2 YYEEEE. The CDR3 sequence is CASSLIEWYQETQYF. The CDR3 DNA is TGTGCCAGCAGCTTAATAGAGTGGTACCAAGAGACCCAGTACTTC.

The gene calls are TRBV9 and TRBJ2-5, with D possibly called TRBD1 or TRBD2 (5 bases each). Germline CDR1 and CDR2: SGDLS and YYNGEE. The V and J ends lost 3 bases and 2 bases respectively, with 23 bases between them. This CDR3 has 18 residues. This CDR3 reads CASSGRGRQPLGQETQYF. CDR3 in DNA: TGTGCCAGCAGCGGTAGGGGACGGCAACCCTTGGGGCAAGAGACCCAGTACTTC. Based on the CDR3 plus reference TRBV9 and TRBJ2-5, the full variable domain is DSGVTQTPKHLITATGQRVTLRCSPRSGDLSVYWYQQSLDQGLQFLIQYYNGEERAKGNILERFSAQQFPDLHSELNLSSLELGDSALYFCASSGRGRQPLGQETQYFGPGTRLLVL.

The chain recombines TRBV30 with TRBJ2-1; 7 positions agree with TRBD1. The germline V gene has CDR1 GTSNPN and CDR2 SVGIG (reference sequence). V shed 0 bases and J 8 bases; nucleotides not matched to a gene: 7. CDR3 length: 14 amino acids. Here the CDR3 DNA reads TGTGCCTGGAGTGTAGGGGGCGGCTCGGATGAGCAGTTCTTC. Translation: CAWSVGGGSDEQFF.

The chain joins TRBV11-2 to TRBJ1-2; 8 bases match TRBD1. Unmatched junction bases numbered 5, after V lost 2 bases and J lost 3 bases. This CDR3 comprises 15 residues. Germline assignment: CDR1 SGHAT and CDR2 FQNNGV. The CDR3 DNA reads TGTGCCAGCAGCTTAAACTCAGGGGGCGACTATGGCTACACCTTC. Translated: CASSLNSGGDYGYTF.

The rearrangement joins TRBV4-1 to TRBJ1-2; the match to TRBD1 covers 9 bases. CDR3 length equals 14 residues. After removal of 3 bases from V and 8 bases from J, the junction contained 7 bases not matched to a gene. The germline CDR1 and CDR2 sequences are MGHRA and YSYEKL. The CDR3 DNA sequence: TGCGCCAGCAGCCACCTGGGACAGGGAAGCGGCTACACCTTC. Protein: CASSHLGQGSGYTF.